The present entry profiles one T cell receptor delta chain with its context. This sample is drawn from a study of gamma-delta T cells after stem cell transplantation. TCRdb used CATT to re-call clones from the RT-PCR reads. The table lists some 550 delta-chain clones, around 43% of them singletons. The sample consisted of gamma-delta T cells. The receptor comes from a human donor. It is not recorded whose cells these are; they may come from a transplant donor.

The CDR3 nucleotides read TGTGCTCTTACCTTCTTCCCTCTCGTAGGGGGGATATATACCGATAAACTCATCTTT. Its translation: CALTFFPLVGGIYTDKLIF. J is TRDJ1 and V is TRDV1, with 8 bases matching TRDD3. V lost 8 bases to trimming and J lost 2 bases; unmatched junction nucleotides: 22. This CDR3 has 19 residues. The V gene's germline CDR1 is TSWWSYY and CDR2 QGS.